Listed below are T cell receptor beta chains from one sample, sequenced in a study of spatial heterogeneity in lung cancer. TCRdb re-derived calls from the 5' RACE reads in MiXCR, one entry per CDR3 protein. The sample holds around 20,000 distinct CDR3 sequences, 2.8% seen once. This specimen consisted of lung tumor tissue, obtained at surgery. The receptors were sampled from a male donor with early-stage non-small cell lung cancer. Both conserved end residues are part of each CDR3. D genes are given only for firm matches. Rows give clone size only sometimes, using once, few, many, or a class for an expanded clone.

d_gene	abundance	v_gene	j_gene	CDR3nt	CDR3aa
NA	many	TRBV12-3/TRBV12-4	TRBJ1-1	TGTGCCAGCAGTTTAACAGGGCGGGGGACTGAAGCTTTCTTT	CASSLTGRGTEAFF
TRBD1	many	TRBV18	TRBJ1-1	TGTGCCAGCTCACCTAGGGACAGGGGGAGGAACACTGAAGCTTTCTTT	CASSPRDRGRNTEAFF
TRBD2	many	TRBV7-2	TRBJ2-5	TGTGCCAGCAGGAGCGGGAGCAGCGAGACCCAGTACTTC	CASRSGSSETQYF
NA	many	TRBV7-9	TRBJ1-5	TGTGCCAGCAATTACCCGGGACAGCCCCAGCATTTT	CASNYPGQPQHF
TRBD1	many	TRBV10-3	TRBJ1-1	TGTGCCATCAACCAACAGGGGGCGAACACTGAAGCTTTCTTT	CAINQQGANTEAFF
TRBD2	NA	TRBV11-1	TRBJ2-3	TGTGCCAGCAGCTCCCGGGAGGCCCACACAGATACGCAGTATTTT	CASSSREAHTDTQYF
TRBD1	many	TRBV7-9	TRBJ1-2	TGTGCCAGCAGCTTAGTCGGCGGAGGACAGGGGGTCTATGGCTACACCTTC	CASSLVGGGQGVYGYTF
NA	many	TRBV10-3	TRBJ2-7	TGTGCCATCAAAGAGCAAGTGGGCAGGTTCGAGCAGTACTTC	CAIKEQVGRFEQYF
NA	many	TRBV9	TRBJ2-3	TGTGCCAGCAGCCTTGGAGGAGGGGGTACAGATACGCAGTATTTT	CASSLGGGGTDTQYF
NA	many	TRBV12-3/TRBV12-4	TRBJ1-3	TGTGCCAGCAGTCCCCCGGAGGGGGACCCCGGGTCAGGAAACACCATATATTTT	CASSPPEGDPGSGNTIYF
TRBD1	many	TRBV7-8	TRBJ2-7	TGTGCCAGCAGCTTAGTTGGGACAGGGTTGTACGAGCAGTACTTC	CASSLVGTGLYEQYF
NA	medium-sized	TRBV27	TRBJ2-1	TGTGCCAGCAGTTTATACAGGGTTTTGGATGAGCAGTTCTTC	CASSLYRVLDEQFF
TRBD2	many	TRBV7-9	TRBJ2-1	TGTGCCAGCAGCCCTGGACTAGCGGGAGTAGATGAGCAGTTCTTC	CASSPGLAGVDEQFF
TRBD1	many	TRBV6-6	TRBJ1-2	TGTGCCAGCAGCCCAACAGGGGATGGCTACACCTTC	CASSPTGDGYTF
TRBD1	many	TRBV7-3	TRBJ2-3	TGTGCCAGCAGCCGAGACAGGGGAAACACAGATACGCAGTATTTT	CASSRDRGNTDTQYF
TRBD2	many	TRBV20-1	TRBJ2-3	TGCAGTGCCATCGGCGGAGCGGGAGGGTTGGAGACAGATACGCAGTATTTT	CSAIGGAGGLETDTQYF
TRBD1	many	TRBV29-1	TRBJ1-4	TGCAGCGTTACCCGGAGGACAGGGGGTCGTGAAAAACTGTTTTTT	CSVTRRTGGREKLFF
NA	few	TRBV20-1	TRBJ2-1	TGCAGTGCTAGTAAGGTGGGCGGCTCCTACAATGAGCAGTTCTTC	CSASKVGGSYNEQFF
TRBD2	many	TRBV20-1	TRBJ2-1	TGCAGTGCTAGGAGTATGACGGGAGGGCTATACAATGAGCAGTTCTTC	CSARSMTGGLYNEQFF
NA	many	TRBV12-3/TRBV12-4	TRBJ2-2	TGTGCCAGCAGTTTAGATCTCGCGGCCAGCACCGGGGAGCTGTTTTTT	CASSLDLAASTGELFF
TRBD2	many	TRBV20-1	TRBJ2-7	TGCAGTGCTAGTTGGCTAGCGGGAGTACGGGAGCAGTACTTC	CSASWLAGVREQYF
TRBD1	many	TRBV7-9	TRBJ1-1	TGTGCCAGCAGCCGGGACAGCATTAGGGGGACTGAAGCTTTCTTT	CASSRDSIRGTEAFF
NA	many	TRBV7-9	TRBJ2-3	TGTGCCAGCAGCATAGGGGATACGCAGTATTTT	CASSIGDTQYF
TRBD1	many	TRBV7-8	TRBJ2-5	TGTGCCAGCAGCAACATGCGTGGGACAGGGGCCCCAGAGACCCAGTACTTC	CASSNMRGTGAPETQYF
NA	medium-sized	TRBV21-1	TRBJ2-4	TGTGCCAGCAGCAAAGCAAGGACTAACGCCAAAAACATTCAGTACTTC	CASSKARTNAKNIQYF
NA	many	TRBV5-6	TRBJ1-3	TGTGCCAGCAGCCGGGGCTCTGGAAACACCATATATTTT	CASSRGSGNTIYF
TRBD2	many	TRBV6-5	TRBJ2-7	TGTGCCAGCAGGACCGGGACTAGCGGGATGGAGCAGTACTTC	CASRTGTSGMEQYF
TRBD1	many	TRBV7-9	TRBJ1-1	TGTGCCAGCAGCTCCGGGACAGGGATTGACACTGAAGCTTTCTTT	CASSSGTGIDTEAFF
NA	few	TRBV24-1	TRBJ2-2	NA	CATSDRLSPPAPGSCFF
TRBD1	many	TRBV6-5	TRBJ1-2	TGTGCCAGCAGCCAGAGGACAGGGAACTATGGCTACACCTTC	CASSQRTGNYGYTF
NA	many	TRBV24-1	TRBJ1-2	TGTGCCACCAACGGGACACGTTTCAACTATGGCTACACCTTC	CATNGTRFNYGYTF
NA	many	TRBV12-3/TRBV12-4	TRBJ2-3	TGTGCCAGCAGCTTCGGGACTCTCTGGGATACGCAGTATTTT	CASSFGTLWDTQYF
TRBD1	many	TRBV20-1	TRBJ2-1	TGCAGTGCTAGAGACTCCGGGACAGACTCCTACAATGAGCAGTTCTTC	CSARDSGTDSYNEQFF
TRBD1	many	TRBV6-5	TRBJ1-6	TGTGCCAGCAGCCATGCCGGGACAGTGGGAAATTCACCCCTCCACTTT	CASSHAGTVGNSPLHF
NA	many	TRBV3-1	TRBJ1-1	TGTGCCAGCAGCCAAGAGGGCAGACTGAACACTGAAGCTTTCTTT	CASSQEGRLNTEAFF
NA	NA	TRBV19	TRBJ2-2	TGTGCCGGCCTGGACTGGGACACCGGGGAGCTGTTTTTT	CAGLDWDTGELFF
NA	many	TRBV12-3/TRBV12-4	TRBJ1-1	TGTGCCAGCAGTGCGGGAGAGACCACTGAAGCTTTCTTT	CASSAGETTEAFF
NA	many	TRBV10-3	TRBJ2-3	TGTGCCATCAGTGTCTCTGGTGGCACAGATACGCAGTATTTT	CAISVSGGTDTQYF
NA	many	TRBV29-1	TRBJ2-5	TGCAGCGTTGAAGGTCAGACCCTCCAACAAGAGACCCAGTACTTC	CSVEGQTLQQETQYF
NA	many	TRBV4-3	TRBJ1-2	TGCGCCAGCAGCCAAGGGGACGGTGGCTATGGCTACACCTTC	CASSQGDGGYGYTF
TRBD2	many	TRBV11-1	TRBJ2-1	TGTGCCAGCAGCTTGTTCCTAGCGGTTCAAGATGAGCAGTTCTTC	CASSLFLAVQDEQFF
NA	many	TRBV9	TRBJ1-2	TGTGCCAGCAGCGTCGATTCTTCTTATGGCTACACCTTC	CASSVDSSYGYTF
TRBD1	many	TRBV27	TRBJ1-1	TGTGCCAGCAGTTTATTCCCGACAGGGGTGTTGGCAGAGGACACTGAAGCTTTCTTT	CASSLFPTGVLAEDTEAFF
TRBD1	many	TRBV19	TRBJ2-7	TGTGCCAGTAGTCGACAGGGGTCCTCCTACGAGCAGTACTTC	CASSRQGSSYEQYF
NA	many	TRBV12-3/TRBV12-4	TRBJ1-6	TGTGCCAGCAGCGCCGGACAGATTAATTCACCCCTCCACTTT	CASSAGQINSPLHF
NA	many	TRBV19	TRBJ2-7	TGTGCTAGATTAGAGGGCGGACCCTACGAGCAGTACTTC	CARLEGGPYEQYF
NA	many	TRBV20-1	TRBJ2-5	TGCAGTGCCAGGGAGAGGGGGGCGCTGGAGACCCAGTACTTC	CSARERGALETQYF
NA	many	TRBV5-1	TRBJ1-1	TGCGCCAGCAGTCGTGAGGGCCCCTCTGAAGCTTTCTTT	CASSREGPSEAFF
TRBD2	many	TRBV20-1	TRBJ2-7	TGCAGTGCTTCCGGGACTAGCACCTACGAGCAGTACTTC	CSASGTSTYEQYF
NA	many	TRBV4-1	TRBJ2-2	TGCGCCAGCAGCCAACAATTCGCCGGGGAGCTGTTTTTT	CASSQQFAGELFF
NA	many	TRBV5-1	TRBJ1-4	TGCGCCAGCAGCTTGGCACAGATTAATGAAAAACTGTTTTTT	CASSLAQINEKLFF
NA	NA	TRBV23-1	TRBJ2-7	TGCGCCAGCAGTCAAAATATCCCCCTAGTAGTAGTTGACGAGCAGTACTTC	CASSQNIPLVVVDEQYF
TRBD2	many	TRBV7-9	TRBJ2-5	TGTGCCACCTCGTGGGGGGGAGAGACCCAGTACTTC	CATSWGGETQYF
NA	many	TRBV29-1	TRBJ2-2	TGCAGCGTTGATGTGGGGTTTAACACCGGGGAGCTGTTTTTT	CSVDVGFNTGELFF